This TCR beta chain derives from a study of CD8+ T cells in alopecia areata. RNA, once extracted, was reverse transcribed into cDNA for use as the sequencing template. Repertoires were generated with immunoSEQ multiplex PCR, while TCRdb's copy carries only in-frame clones and drops some. The sample lists about 120,000 clones, 45% to 50% occurring once. In this sample, this clone turned up a few times. This CDR3 is built from 14 residues. The ends lost 0 bases at V and 10 bases at J; junction bases unmatched: 3. The germline V gene encodes CDR1 MNHEY and CDR2 SVGAGI. This sequence originates from a human donor with alopecia areata. The V and J genes are TRBV6-5 and TRBJ1-6, with 7 bases aligning to TRBD1. This sample comprised CD8+ T cells sorted from blood, obtained at week 0. In DNA form, the CDR3 reads TGTGCCAGCAGTTACTCGGCAGGGGGGTCACCCCTCCACTTT. The encoded protein is CASSYSAGGSPLHF.